The rows below give T cell receptor beta chains drawn from one sample of a study of sequential checkpoint blockade in melanoma. Clones were read by immunoSEQ multiplex PCR, and TCRdb kept only the in-frame ones, dropping some. The sample has about 2,300 clones; approximately 22% are singletons. Sequenced material: tumor tissue (inferred from file names), taken from a patient given nivolumab and ipilimumab in sequence. These TCRs come from a human donor with melanoma. The CDR3 runs from the conserved cysteine through the conserved F or W.

j_gene,v_gene,len,CDR3aa
TRBJ2-7,TRBV29-1,16,CSASDPGTKGFYEQYF
TRBJ2-7,TRBV27,15,CASGKDRGVRDEQYF
TRBJ1-1,TRBV6-8,12,CASKRANTEAFF
TRBJ2-1,TRBV6-8,21,CASSRLAQTGKLASSYNEQFF
TRBJ2-1,TRBV11-3,15,CASSLDDRARPQQFF
TRBJ2-6,TRBV28,15,CASSFPGAGANVLTF
TRBJ1-1,TRBV9,14,CASSVVSGGTEAFF
TRBJ2-4,TRBV6-8,15,CASSDRSVWVNIQYF
TRBJ1-1,TRBV6-8,15,CASSYGGTGVTEAFF
TRBJ1-3,TRBV19,14,CASRTTGSGNTIYF
TRBJ2-7,TRBV29-1,16,CSVKGLAGDKTYEQYF
TRBJ1-5,TRBV19,16,CASSIPGQGARQPQHF
TRBJ1-2,TRBV6-8,13,CASSAGPRDGYTF
TRBJ2-7,TRBV11-3,14,CASSLGGASYEQYF
TRBJ2-5,TRBV28,14,CASSEHWDQETQYF
TRBJ2-1,TRBV29-1,18,CSVAPRETGGFRANEQFF
TRBJ2-6,TRBV18,13,CASSPDGANVLTF
TRBJ1-5,TRBV5-1,16,CASSLGGTGVNQPQHF
TRBJ2-7,TRBV30,13,CACPGTGYDEQYF
TRBJ2-7,TRBV6-8,14,CASSYDSGKDEQYF
TRBJ2-3,TRBV19,15,CASSIEGDRHDTQYF
TRBJ2-7,TRBV11-3,14,CASSSTGTTYEQYF
TRBJ1-2,TRBV19,14,CASSISGTGDGYTF
TRBJ2-5,TRBV30,14,CAWSGWTAKETQYF